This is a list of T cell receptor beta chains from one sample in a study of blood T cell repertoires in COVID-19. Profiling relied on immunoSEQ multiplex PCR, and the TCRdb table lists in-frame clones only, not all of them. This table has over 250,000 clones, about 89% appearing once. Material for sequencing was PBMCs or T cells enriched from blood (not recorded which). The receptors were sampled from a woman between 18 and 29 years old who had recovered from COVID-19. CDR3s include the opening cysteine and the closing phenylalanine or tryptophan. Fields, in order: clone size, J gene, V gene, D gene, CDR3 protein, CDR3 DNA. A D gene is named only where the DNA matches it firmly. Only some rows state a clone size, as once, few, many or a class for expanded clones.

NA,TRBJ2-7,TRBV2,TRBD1,CASSADRGPFYEQYF,TGTGCCAGCAGTGCGGACAGGGGGCCCTTCTACGAGCAGTACTTC
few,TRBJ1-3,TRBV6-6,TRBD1,CASRPGQGLSGNTIYF,TGTGCCAGCAGACCCGGACAGGGGCTATCTGGAAACACCATATATTTT
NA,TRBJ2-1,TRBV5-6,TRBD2,CASSPSGRAVWNEQFF,TGTGCCAGCAGCCCTAGCGGGAGGGCCGTATGGAATGAGCAGTTCTTC
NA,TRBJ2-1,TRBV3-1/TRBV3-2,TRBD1,CASSRDRFDEQFF,TGTGCCAGCAGCCGGGACAGGTTCGATGAGCAGTTCTTC
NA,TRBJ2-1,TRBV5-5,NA,CASSRQLNEQFF,TGTGCCAGCAGCAGACAGCTCAATGAGCAGTTCTTC
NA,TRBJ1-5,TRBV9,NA,CASSVEGYSNQPQHF,TGTGCCAGCAGCGTAGAGGGGTATAGCAATCAGCCCCAGCATTTT
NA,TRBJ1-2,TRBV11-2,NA,CASSWGTFLQDYGYTF,TGTGCCAGCAGCTGGGGGACTTTCCTTCAGGACTATGGCTACACCTTC
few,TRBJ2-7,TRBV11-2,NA,CASSPRTQRGEQYF,TGTGCCAGCAGCCCCCGGACTCAACGGGGCGAGCAGTACTTC
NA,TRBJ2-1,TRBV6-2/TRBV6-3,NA,CASSNLASGEQFF,TGTGCCAGCAGCAACCTAGCTTCGGGTGAGCAGTTCTTC
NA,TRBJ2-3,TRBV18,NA,CASSPTSSNTDTQYF,TGTGCCAGCTCACCAACTAGCTCTAATACAGATACGCAGTATTTT
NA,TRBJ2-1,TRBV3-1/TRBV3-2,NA,CASSRQNNEQFF,TGTGCCAGCAGTAGACAGAACAATGAGCAGTTCTTC
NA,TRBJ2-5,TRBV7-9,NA,CASSFRVGSLRSIQETQYF,TGTGCCAGCAGCTTTCGGGTCGGGAGTCTCCGGAGTATCCAAGAGACCCAGTACTTC
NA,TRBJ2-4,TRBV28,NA,CASRGSGNIQYF,TGTGCCAGCAGGGGAAGCGGGAACATTCAGTACTTC
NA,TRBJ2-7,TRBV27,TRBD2,CASSPPLAGVVEQYF,TGTGCCAGCAGTCCCCCGCTAGCGGGAGTTGTCGAGCAGTACTTC
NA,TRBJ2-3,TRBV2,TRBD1,CATHRGQDTQYF,TGTGCCACGCACAGGGGGCAAGATACGCAGTATTTT
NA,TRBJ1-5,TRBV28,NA,CASSLPPSQPQHF,TGTGCCAGCAGTCTCCCACCGAGTCAGCCCCAGCATTTT
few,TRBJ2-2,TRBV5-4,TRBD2,CASSSKREGRLGELFF,TGTGCCAGCAGCTCAAAGCGGGAGGGCCGGCTCGGGGAGCTGTTTTTT
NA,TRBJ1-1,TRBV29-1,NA,CSVQIMNTEAFF,TGCAGCGTTCAGATAATGAACACTGAAGCTTTCTTT
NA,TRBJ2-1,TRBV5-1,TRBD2,CASSSISGLGSSGHYNEQFF,TGCGCCAGCAGTTCTATCTCGGGACTAGGGTCTTCGGGCCATTACAATGAGCAGTTCTTC
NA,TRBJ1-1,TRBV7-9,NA,CASSLSWGEGNTEAFF,TGTGCCAGCAGCTTATCGTGGGGGGAGGGGAACACTGAAGCTTTCTTT
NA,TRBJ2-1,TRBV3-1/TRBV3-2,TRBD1,CASSHDLGQFSYNEQFF,TGTGCCAGCAGCCATGACCTGGGACAGTTCTCCTACAATGAGCAGTTCTTC
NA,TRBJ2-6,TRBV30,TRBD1,CAWSGGLWLSTGQNYSGANVLTF,TGTGCCTGGAGTGGGGGGTTGTGGCTCTCGACAGGGCAAAACTACTCTGGGGCCAACGTCCTGACTTTC
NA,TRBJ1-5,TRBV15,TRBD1,CATSSPRQGGNNQPQHF,TGTGCCACCAGCAGCCCCAGGCAGGGGGGAAACAATCAGCCCCAGCATTTT
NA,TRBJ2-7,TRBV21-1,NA,CASSPSAEFGEQYF,TGTGCCAGCAGTCCTAGCGCCGAGTTTGGCGAGCAGTACTTC
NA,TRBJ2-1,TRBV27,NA,CASSLYRTPFNEQFF,TGTGCCAGCAGTTTATACCGGACACCTTTCAATGAGCAGTTCTTC
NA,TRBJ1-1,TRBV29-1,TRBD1,CSVNRGGNTEAFF,TGCAGCGTTAACAGGGGTGGCAACACTGAAGCTTTCTTT
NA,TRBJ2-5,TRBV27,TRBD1,CASSLSGQGTKTQYF,TGTGCCAGCAGTTTATCGGGACAGGGCACGAAGACCCAGTACTTC
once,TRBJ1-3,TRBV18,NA,CASSPGGNTIYF,TGTGCCAGCTCACCGGGGGGGAACACCATATATTTT
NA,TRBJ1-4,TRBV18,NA,CASSPSRGNEKLFF,TGTGCCAGCTCACCATCCCGGGGTAATGAAAAACTGTTTTTT
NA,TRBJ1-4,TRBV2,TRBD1,CASSSGTGGFLDEKLFF,TGTGCCAGCAGTTCCGGGACAGGGGGCTTTCTGGATGAAAAACTGTTTTTT
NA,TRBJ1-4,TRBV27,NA,CASSFYGATNEKLFF,TGTGCCAGCAGTTTTTATGGAGCAACTAATGAAAAACTGTTTTTT
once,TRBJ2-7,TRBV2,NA,CASSESVPPEQYF,TGTGCCAGCAGTGAGTCGGTCCCCCCCGAGCAGTACTTC
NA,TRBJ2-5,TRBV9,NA,CASSSGQETQYF,TGTGCCAGCAGCAGCGGTCAAGAGACCCAGTACTTC
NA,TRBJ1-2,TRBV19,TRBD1,CASSIGTGRYGYTF,TGTGCCAGTAGTATTGGGACAGGGCGCTATGGCTACACCTTC
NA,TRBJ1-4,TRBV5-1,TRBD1,CASSLGDRDEEKLFF,TGCGCCAGCAGCTTGGGCGACAGGGATGAGGAAAAACTGTTTTTT
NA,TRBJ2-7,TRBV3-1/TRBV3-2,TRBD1,CASSQATGVITYEQYF,TGTGCCAGCAGCCAAGCGACAGGGGTAATCACCTACGAGCAGTACTTC
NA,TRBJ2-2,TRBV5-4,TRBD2,CAIGRGDYTGELFF,TGTGCCATCGGGCGGGGGGACTACACCGGGGAGCTGTTTTTT
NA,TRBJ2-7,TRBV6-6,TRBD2,CASSKAGGPGHEQYF,TGTGCCAGCAGTAAAGCGGGAGGGCCCGGCCACGAGCAGTACTTC
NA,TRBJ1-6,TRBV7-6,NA,CASSPMPGVADSPLHF,TGTGCCAGCAGCCCGATGCCAGGGGTGGCGGACTCACCCCTCCACTTT
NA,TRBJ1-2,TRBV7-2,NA,CASSLDSTNYGYTF,TGTGCCAGCAGCTTAGACAGCACTAACTATGGCTACACCTTC
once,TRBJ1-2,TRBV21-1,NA,CASSKVSATLREVDCGYTF,TGTGCCAGCAGCAAAGTTTCCGCGACGCTTAGGGAGGTTGATTGTGGCTACACCTTC